Listed below are T cell receptor beta chains from one sample, sequenced in a study of response to subunit inactivated influenza vaccine. One entry per CDR3 protein, called by TCRdb with MiXCR from the RT-PCR reads. The profile shows more than 250,000 distinct CDR3 sequences, just over 20% of them singletons. The specimen comprised PBMCs from blood, sampled about 20 months after vaccination. These receptors came from a man in his fifties or sixties who received an inactivated influenza vaccine. Both conserved end residues are part of each CDR3. A D gene is named only where the DNA matches it firmly. Size is stated for part of the rows, as once, few or many counts, or as a class when the clone is expanded.

clone size | J gene | D gene | CDR3 length | V gene | CDR3 DNA | CDR3 protein
many | TRBJ1-5 | TRBD1 | 14 | TRBV29-1 | TGCAGCGTTTCCGGGACAGGGGGTGATCAGCCCCAGCATTTT | CSVSGTGGDQPQHF
. | TRBJ1-1 | . | 13 | TRBV6-5 | TGTGCCAGCAGTTACTCGGAGGGCACTGAAGCTTTCTTT | CASSYSEGTEAFF
. | TRBJ2-7 | . | 16 | TRBV7-2 | TGTGCCAGCAGCTTATCTTCAGCTCCTAGCTCCTACGAGCAGTACTTC | CASSLSSAPSSYEQYF
few | TRBJ1-6 | TRBD1 | 15 | TRBV20-1 | TGCAGTGCTAGAGAACCGCAGGGGGCGAGTTCACCCCTCCACTTT | CSAREPQGASSPLHF
. | TRBJ1-4 | . | 14 | TRBV5-1 | TGCGCCAGCAGCTTGGGCCCTGGAAATGAAAAACTGTTTTTT | CASSLGPGNEKLFF
many | TRBJ2-1 | . | 14 | TRBV2 | TGTGCCAGCACTAGGCCCGGGACAATAAATGAGCAGTTCTTC | CASTRPGTINEQFF
few | TRBJ2-2 | . | 13 | TRBV5-1 | TGCGCCAGCAGCGAATTTTCGCACCGGGAGCTGTTTTTT | CASSEFSHRELFF
. | TRBJ2-1 | TRBD2 | 16 | TRBV6-2/TRBV6-3 | TGTGCCAGCAGTTTACATAGCGGGAGCTCCTACAATGAGCAGTTCTTC | CASSLHSGSSYNEQFF
few | TRBJ2-2 | . | 16 | TRBV6-1 | TGTGCCAGCAGGGACGGACAGTTACGCAACACCGGGGAGCTGTTTTTT | CASRDGQLRNTGELFF
. | TRBJ2-7 | TRBD2 | 15 | TRBV12-3/TRBV12-4 | TGTGCCAGCAGTTCGACTAGCGGGAGCTCCTACGAGCAGTACTTC | CASSSTSGSSYEQYF
once | TRBJ2-1 | . | 16 | TRBV7-9 | TGTGCCAGCAGCTTCCTTCCAGTACAGGATCTCCATGAGCAGTTCTTC | CASSFLPVQDLHEQFF
many | TRBJ1-5 | . | 14 | TRBV20-1 | TGCAGTGCTAGACAGGGTCCTAGCAATCAGCCCCAGCATTTT | CSARQGPSNQPQHF
. | TRBJ1-5 | . | 14 | TRBV9 | TGTGCCAGCAGCGTAGGGGCAGGGCGCCAGCCCCAGCATTTT | CASSVGAGRQPQHF
. | TRBJ2-1 | . | 15 | TRBV7-9 | TGTGCCAGCAGCCCTAACCAACTCCCCTACAATGAGCAGTTCTTC | CASSPNQLPYNEQFF
. | TRBJ2-4 | . | 17 | TRBV27 | TGTGCCAGCAGTATAAAAGGGTTCGGTCTAGCCAAAAACATTCAGTACTTC | CASSIKGFGLAKNIQYF
few | TRBJ2-3 | . | 11 | TRBV2 | TGTGCCAGCAGTGCTCCGATTACGCAGTATTTT | CASSAPITQYF
. | TRBJ1-1 | . | 13 | TRBV6-1 | TGTGCCAGCCAACAGACAGTGAACACTGAAGCTTTCTTT | CASQQTVNTEAFF
. | TRBJ2-7 | . | 13 | TRBV19 | TGTGCCAGTAGACCAGGGAGCTCCTACGAGCAGTACTTC | CASRPGSSYEQYF
few | TRBJ1-6 | . | 14 | TRBV12-3/TRBV12-4 | TGTGCCAGCAGCCCCTCCGAATATAATTCACCCCTCCACTTT | CASSPSEYNSPLHF
. | TRBJ1-6 | TRBD1 | 14 | TRBV12-3/TRBV12-4 | TGTGCCAGCAGCAAGACAGGGGGCGCTTCACCCCTCCACTTT | CASSKTGGASPLHF
many | TRBJ1-3 | TRBD1 | 15 | TRBV4-1 | TGCGCCAGCAGCCACGGGACAGTCTCTGGAAACACCATATATTTT | CASSHGTVSGNTIYF
few | TRBJ2-3 | . | 12 | TRBV10-3 | TGTGCCATCAGTGAGTCGACGGATACGCAGTATTTT | CAISESTDTQYF
. | TRBJ1-4 | TRBD1 | 17 | TRBV20-1 | TGCAGTGCTAGAGGATTCACAGGGGACCCAACTAATGAAAAACTGTTTTTT | CSARGFTGDPTNEKLFF
. | TRBJ2-2 | . | 12 | TRBV12-3/TRBV12-4 | TGTGCCAGCAGCTCTCGAACCGGGGAGCTGTTTTTT | CASSSRTGELFF
. | TRBJ2-3 | . | 15 | TRBV10-1 | TGCGCCAGCAGTAACGGGGGGCCCGGGCCCGATACGCAGTATTTT | CASSNGGPGPDTQYF
. | TRBJ2-1 | TRBD2 | 18 | TRBV10-3 | TGTGCCATCAGTGACTTAGCGGGATCCAAACGAAGGTACAATGAGCAGTTCTTC | CAISDLAGSKRRYNEQFF
. | TRBJ1-2 | . | 17 | TRBV28 | TGTGCCAGCAGTTTATACCCTCGGACAGAATTGATCTATGGCTACACCTTC | CASSLYPRTELIYGYTF
. | TRBJ2-5 | . | 15 | TRBV5-1 | TGCGCCAGCAGCTTGGGGACAGGGAGGGGCGAGACCCAGTACTTC | CASSLGTGRGETQYF
. | TRBJ2-2 | . | 15 | TRBV7-6 | TGTGCCAGCAGCCCCCCGGGGGCGAACACCGGGGAGCTGTTTTTT | CASSPPGANTGELFF
few | TRBJ1-5 | . | 14 | TRBV6-2/TRBV6-3 | TGTGCCAGCAGTTACGCAGGGGAGGCTCAGCCCCAGCATTTT | CASSYAGEAQPQHF
once | TRBJ1-1 | TRBD1 | 14 | TRBV7-8 | TGTGCCAGCAGACCAGACAGGGGGAGTATTGAAGCTTTCTTT | CASRPDRGSIEAFF
. | TRBJ2-5 | TRBD1 | 15 | TRBV6-2/TRBV6-3 | TGTGCCAGCAGTTACCCAACAGGGGGAGCAGAGACCCAGTACTTC | CASSYPTGGAETQYF
few | TRBJ1-3 | . | 13 | TRBV19 | TGTGCCAGTAGCCCCTTCTCTGGAAACACCATATATTTT | CASSPFSGNTIYF
few | TRBJ1-2 | . | 13 | TRBV2 | TGTGCCAGCATCGCGGGGGAGGTTTATGGCTACACCTTC | CASIAGEVYGYTF
once | TRBJ2-7 | . | 11 | TRBV10-3 | TGTGCCATCGGAGGTGGGGAAGAGCAGTACTTC | CAIGGGEEQYF
. | TRBJ2-7 | TRBD2 | 15 | TRBV11-2 | TGTGCCAGCAGCTTAAGCGGGGGGAACTCCTACGAGCAGTACTTC | CASSLSGGNSYEQYF
few | TRBJ2-2 | . | 13 | TRBV10-3 | TGTGCCATCAGGGACAACCCCACCGGGGAGCTGTTTTTT | CAIRDNPTGELFF
few | TRBJ1-4 | . | 15 | TRBV29-1 | TGCAGCGTGAAGCTAACCGGGACAACTAATGAAAAACTGTTTTTT | CSVKLTGTTNEKLFF
. | TRBJ2-5 | . | 13 | TRBV4-2 | TGTGCCAGCAGCCCCACCGGTGGTGGGACCCAGTACTTC | CASSPTGGGTQYF
few | TRBJ1-2 | . | 13 | TRBV2 | TGTGCCAGCAGTGCGGCCAAATTCTATGGCTACACCTTC | CASSAAKFYGYTF
. | TRBJ2-1 | . | 15 | TRBV7-2 | TGTGCCAGCAGCGCTACTCAGGGAGTTTACAATGAGCAGTTCTTC | CASSATQGVYNEQFF
few | TRBJ1-5 | . | 13 | TRBV6-2/TRBV6-3 | TGTGCCAGCACCCAAGGGGGAGTTCAGCCCCAGCATTTT | CASTQGGVQPQHF
. | TRBJ2-1 | TRBD2 | 16 | TRBV20-1 | TGCAGTGCTAGACATGATAACCGGGGGGGTTACAATGAGCAGTTCTTC | CSARHDNRGGYNEQFF
. | TRBJ2-1 | TRBD2 | 21 | TRBV9 | TGTGCCAGCAGCGTAGCTGCGGGAGGGACAGAAAACCCTTACTCCTACAATGAGCAGTTCTTC | CASSVAAGGTENPYSYNEQFF
many | TRBJ1-2 | TRBD1 | 14 | TRBV12-3/TRBV12-4 | TGTGCCAGCAGACCCCTCGGGACAGGGTCTGGCTACACCTTC | CASRPLGTGSGYTF
many | TRBJ1-4 | . | 14 | TRBV4-3 | TGCGCCAGCAGCCAAGGAGGGGCTAATGAAAAACTGTTTTTT | CASSQGGANEKLFF
. | TRBJ2-2 | . | 14 | TRBV5-4 | TGTGCCAGCAGCTGGGGACTGGGTGCCGGGGAGCTGTTTTTT | CASSWGLGAGELFF
. | TRBJ1-4 | TRBD1 | 14 | TRBV29-1 | TGCAGCGCCCTACTGACAGGGATTAATGAAAAACTGTTTTTT | CSALLTGINEKLFF
. | TRBJ2-7 | . | 15 | TRBV20-1 | TGCAGTGCTAGGACTCCGGGCCAATCCTCGGGCGAGCAGTACTTC | CSARTPGQSSGEQYF
once | TRBJ2-5 | . | 17 | TRBV28 | TGTGCCAGCAGTTCAGCCCTACGGGCGCCACCGGGAGAGACCCAGTACTTC | CASSSALRAPPGETQYF
few | TRBJ2-2 | TRBD1 | 15 | TRBV6-4 | TGTGCCAGCAAGGCCCAGGGGACAGAGACCGGGGAGCTGTTTTTT | CASKAQGTETGELFF